What follows describes a single T cell receptor beta chain. As yet, its antigen is unknown. Researchers ran the PCR with 60 Vbeta and 13 Jbeta primers. Measured with immunoSEQ multiplex PCR; TCRdb has only the in-frame clones, and not every one. The sample gives 99,000 or so clones, about 70% of which show up once; more than 2.5% is in the top ten. The data originate from a study of cytomegalovirus exposure and HLA in healthy donors. Study details: The Caucasian-associated ancestry cluster held more than 80% of 350 to 450 genotyped donors.

Study-wide points: A missense DCLRE1C variant was associated with V- and J-gene trimming of TCR beta chains in a later analysis, and an independent cohort replicated the association. It was likely that a cluster of highly shared sequence variants was a sequencing artifact. Segments of the TCR beta V type were, in most cases, productive about 87% or about 30% of the time in an earlier analysis.

The clonotype was recovered from a young man in good health and CMV-seronegative. Sequenced input: PBMCs.

CDR3 DNA: TGTGCCAGTACATCTGGGGCCAACGTCCTGACTTTC. Protein product: CASTSGANVLTF. The V call is TRBV19, the J call TRBJ2-6; D uncertain. The V end was cut by 7 bases, the J end by 1 base, with 2 bases between. The CDR3 is 12 residues long. From germline, CDR1 is LNHDA and CDR2 SQIVND (reference sequence).